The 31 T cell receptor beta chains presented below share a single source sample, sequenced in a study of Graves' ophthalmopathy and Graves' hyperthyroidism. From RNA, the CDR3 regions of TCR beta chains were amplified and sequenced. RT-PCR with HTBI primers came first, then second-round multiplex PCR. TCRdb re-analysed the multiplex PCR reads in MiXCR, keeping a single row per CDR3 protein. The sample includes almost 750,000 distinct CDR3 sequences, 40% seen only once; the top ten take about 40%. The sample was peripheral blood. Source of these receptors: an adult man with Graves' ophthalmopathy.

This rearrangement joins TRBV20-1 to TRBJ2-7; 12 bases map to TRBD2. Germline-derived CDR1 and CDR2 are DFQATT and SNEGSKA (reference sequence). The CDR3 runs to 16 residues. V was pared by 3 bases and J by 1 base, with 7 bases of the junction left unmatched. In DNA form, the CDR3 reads TGCAGTGCTAGGTGGCTAGCGGGAGGGAATTCCTACGAGCAGTACTTC. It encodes CSARWLAGGNSYEQYF.

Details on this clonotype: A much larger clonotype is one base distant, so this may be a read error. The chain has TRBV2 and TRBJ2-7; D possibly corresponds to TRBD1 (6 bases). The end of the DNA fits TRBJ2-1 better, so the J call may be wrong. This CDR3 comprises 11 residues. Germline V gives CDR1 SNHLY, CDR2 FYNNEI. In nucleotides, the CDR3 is TGTGCCAGCAGGGGACACTACGAGCAGTTCTTC. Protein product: CASRGHYEQFF.

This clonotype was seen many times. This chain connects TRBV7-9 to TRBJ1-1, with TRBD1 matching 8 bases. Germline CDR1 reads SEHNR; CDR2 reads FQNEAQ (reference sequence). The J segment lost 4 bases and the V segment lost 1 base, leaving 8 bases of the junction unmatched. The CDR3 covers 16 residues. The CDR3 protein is CASSLGGGQGGTEAFF. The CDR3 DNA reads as TGTGCCAGCAGCTTAGGTGGAGGACAGGGAGGCACTGAAGCTTTCTTT.

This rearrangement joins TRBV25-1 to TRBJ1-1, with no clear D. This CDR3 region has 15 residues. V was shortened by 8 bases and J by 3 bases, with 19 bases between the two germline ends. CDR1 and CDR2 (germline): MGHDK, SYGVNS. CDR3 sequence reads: CASSPYGLPDTEAFF. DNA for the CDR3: TGTGCCAGCTCACCATACGGGTTGCCGGACACTGAAGCTTTCTTT.

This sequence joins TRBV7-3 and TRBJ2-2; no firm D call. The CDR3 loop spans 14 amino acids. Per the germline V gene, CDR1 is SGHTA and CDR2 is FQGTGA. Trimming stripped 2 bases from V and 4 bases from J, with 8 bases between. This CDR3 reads CASSLYPPTGELFF. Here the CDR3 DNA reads TGTGCCAGCAGCTTATATCCTCCCACCGGGGAGCTGTTTTTT.

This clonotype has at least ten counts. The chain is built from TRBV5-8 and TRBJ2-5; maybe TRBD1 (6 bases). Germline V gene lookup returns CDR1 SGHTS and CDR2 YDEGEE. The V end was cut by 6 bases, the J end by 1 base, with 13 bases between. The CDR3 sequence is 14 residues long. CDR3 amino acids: CASNPQGGQETQYF. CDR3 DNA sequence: TGTGCCAGCAACCCACAAGGGGGCCAAGAGACCCAGTACTTC.

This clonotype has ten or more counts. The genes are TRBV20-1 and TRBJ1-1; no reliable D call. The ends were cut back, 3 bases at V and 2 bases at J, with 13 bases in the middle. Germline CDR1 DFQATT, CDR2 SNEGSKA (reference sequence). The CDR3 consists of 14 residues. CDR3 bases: TGCAGTGCTAGCTTCCAATCCCTTAACACTGAAGCTTTCTTT. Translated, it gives CSASFQSLNTEAFF.

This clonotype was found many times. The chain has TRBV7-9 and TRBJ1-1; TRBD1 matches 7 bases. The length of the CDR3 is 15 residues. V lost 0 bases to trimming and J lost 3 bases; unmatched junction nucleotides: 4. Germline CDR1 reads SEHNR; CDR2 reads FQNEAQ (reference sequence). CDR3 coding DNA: TGTGCCAGCAGCTTAGCTCAGGGGGAGGACACTGAAGCTTTCTTT. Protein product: CASSLAQGEDTEAFF.

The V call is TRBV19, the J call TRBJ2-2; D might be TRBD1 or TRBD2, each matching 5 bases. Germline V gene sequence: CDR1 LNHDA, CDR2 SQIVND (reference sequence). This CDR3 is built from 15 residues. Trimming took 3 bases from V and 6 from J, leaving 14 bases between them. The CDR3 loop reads CASSISSGSAGELFF. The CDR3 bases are TGTGCCAGTAGTATTTCATCAGGGAGCGCCGGGGAGCTGTTTTTT.

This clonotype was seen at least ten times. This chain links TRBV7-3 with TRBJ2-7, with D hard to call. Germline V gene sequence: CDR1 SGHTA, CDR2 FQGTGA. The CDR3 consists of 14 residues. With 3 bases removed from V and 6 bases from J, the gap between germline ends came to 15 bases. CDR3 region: CASSLSGVVSEQYF. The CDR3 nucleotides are TGTGCCAGCAGCTTGTCTGGGGTCGTGTCCGAGCAGTACTTC. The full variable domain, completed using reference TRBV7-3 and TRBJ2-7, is GAGVSQTPSNKVTEKGKYVELRCDPISGHTALYWYRQSLGQGPEFLIYFQGTGAADDSGLPNDRFFAVRPEGSVSTLKIQRTERGDSAVYLCASSLSGVVSEQYFGPGTRLTVT.

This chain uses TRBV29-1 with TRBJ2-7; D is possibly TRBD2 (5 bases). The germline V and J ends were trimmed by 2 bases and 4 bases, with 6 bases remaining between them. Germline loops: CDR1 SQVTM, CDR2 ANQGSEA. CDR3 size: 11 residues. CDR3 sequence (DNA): TGCAGCGTTGAATGGAGGTACGAGCAGTACTTC. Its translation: CSVEWRYEQYF.

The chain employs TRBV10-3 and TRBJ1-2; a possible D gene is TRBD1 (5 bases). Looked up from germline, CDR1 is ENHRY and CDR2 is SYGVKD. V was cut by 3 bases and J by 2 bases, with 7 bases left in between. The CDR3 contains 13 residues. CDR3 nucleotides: TGTGCCATCAGTGACAGGGCCAACTATGGCTACACCTTC. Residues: CAISDRANYGYTF.

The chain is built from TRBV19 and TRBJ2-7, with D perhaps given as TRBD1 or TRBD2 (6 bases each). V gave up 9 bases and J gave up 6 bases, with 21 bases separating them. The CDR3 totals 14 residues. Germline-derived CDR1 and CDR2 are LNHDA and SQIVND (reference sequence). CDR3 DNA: TGTGCCAGCAGTTTGGCGGGGACACCTGGCGAGCAGTACTTC. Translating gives CASSLAGTPGEQYF. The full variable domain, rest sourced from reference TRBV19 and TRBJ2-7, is DGGITQSPKYLFRKEGQNVTLSCEQNLNHDAMYWYRQDPGQGLRLIYYSQIVNDFQKGDIAEGYSVSREKKESFPLTVTSAQKNPTAFYLCASSLAGTPGEQYFGPGTRLTVT.

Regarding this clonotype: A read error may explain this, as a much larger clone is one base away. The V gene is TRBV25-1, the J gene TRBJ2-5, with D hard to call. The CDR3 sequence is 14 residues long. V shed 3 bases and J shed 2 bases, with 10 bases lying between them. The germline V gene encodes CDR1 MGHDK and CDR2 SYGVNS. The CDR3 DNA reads TGTGCCAGCAGTGATAGTGCCGGGCAAGAGACCCAGTACTTC. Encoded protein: CASSDSAGQETQYF. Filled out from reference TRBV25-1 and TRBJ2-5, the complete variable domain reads EADIYQTPRYLVIGTGKKITLECSQTMGHDKMYWYQQDPGMELHLIHYSYGVNSTEKGDLSSESTVSRIRTEHFPLTLESARPSHTSQYLCASSDSAGQETQYFGPGTRLLVL.

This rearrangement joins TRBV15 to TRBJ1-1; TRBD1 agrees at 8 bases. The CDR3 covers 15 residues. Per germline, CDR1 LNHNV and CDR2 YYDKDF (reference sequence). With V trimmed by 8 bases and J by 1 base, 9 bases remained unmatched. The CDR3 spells CATSTWDRKNTEAFF. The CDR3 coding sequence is TGTGCCACCTCCACATGGGACAGGAAGAACACTGAAGCTTTCTTT.

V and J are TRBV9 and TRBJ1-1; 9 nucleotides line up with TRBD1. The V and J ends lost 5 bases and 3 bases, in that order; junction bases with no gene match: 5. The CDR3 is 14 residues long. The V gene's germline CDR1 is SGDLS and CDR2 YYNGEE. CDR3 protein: CASRRQGVYTEAFF. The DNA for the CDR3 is TGTGCCAGCAGGCGACAGGGGGTGTACACTGAAGCTTTCTTT.

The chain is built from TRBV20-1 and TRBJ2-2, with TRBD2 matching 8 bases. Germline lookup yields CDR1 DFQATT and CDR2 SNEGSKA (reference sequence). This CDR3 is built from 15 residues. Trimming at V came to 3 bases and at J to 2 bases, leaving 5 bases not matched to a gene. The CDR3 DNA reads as TGCAGTGCTAGCTTAGCGGGACTTAACACCGGGGAGCTGTTTTTT. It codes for CSASLAGLNTGELFF.

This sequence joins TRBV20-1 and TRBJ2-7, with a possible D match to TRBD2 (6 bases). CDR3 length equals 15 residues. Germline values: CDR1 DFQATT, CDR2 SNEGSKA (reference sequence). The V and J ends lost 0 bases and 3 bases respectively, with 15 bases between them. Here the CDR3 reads CSARDEKRVGYEQYF. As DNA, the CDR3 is TGCAGTGCTAGAGATGAGAAGCGGGTTGGCTACGAGCAGTACTTC.

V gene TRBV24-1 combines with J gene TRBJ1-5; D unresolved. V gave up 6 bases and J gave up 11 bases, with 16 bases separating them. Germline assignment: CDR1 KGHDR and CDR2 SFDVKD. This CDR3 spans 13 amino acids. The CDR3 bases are TGTGCCACCAGTAGGACTAGCAAGGAGACCCAGCATTTT. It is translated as CATSRTSKETQHF.

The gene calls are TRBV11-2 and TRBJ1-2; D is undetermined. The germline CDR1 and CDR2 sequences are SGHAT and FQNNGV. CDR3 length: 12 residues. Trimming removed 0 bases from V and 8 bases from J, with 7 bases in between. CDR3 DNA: TGTGCCAGCAGCTTAGATGTGCGGGGCTACACCTTC. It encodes CASSLDVRGYTF.

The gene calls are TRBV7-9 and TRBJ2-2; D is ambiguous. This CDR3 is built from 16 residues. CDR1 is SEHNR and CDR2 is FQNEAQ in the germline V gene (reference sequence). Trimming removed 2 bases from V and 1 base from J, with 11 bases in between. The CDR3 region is CASSLIAGWNTGELFF. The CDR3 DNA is TGTGCCAGCAGCTTAATAGCCGGATGGAACACCGGGGAGCTGTTTTTT.

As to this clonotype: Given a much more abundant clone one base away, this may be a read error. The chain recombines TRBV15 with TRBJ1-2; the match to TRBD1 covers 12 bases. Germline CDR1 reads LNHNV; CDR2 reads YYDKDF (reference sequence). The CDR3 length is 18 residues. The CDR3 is CATGRGMGQGAQFYGYTF. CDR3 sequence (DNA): TGTGCCACCGGCAGAGGGATGGGACAGGGGGCCCAATTCTATGGCTACACCTTC.

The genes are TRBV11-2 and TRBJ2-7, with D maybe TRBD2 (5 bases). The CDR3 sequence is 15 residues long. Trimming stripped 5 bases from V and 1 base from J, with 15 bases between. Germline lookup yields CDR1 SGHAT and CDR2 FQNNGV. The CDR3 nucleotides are TGTGCCAGCAGCATCGGAGGCAGGTTATCCTACGAGCAGTACTTC. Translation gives CASSIGGRLSYEQYF.

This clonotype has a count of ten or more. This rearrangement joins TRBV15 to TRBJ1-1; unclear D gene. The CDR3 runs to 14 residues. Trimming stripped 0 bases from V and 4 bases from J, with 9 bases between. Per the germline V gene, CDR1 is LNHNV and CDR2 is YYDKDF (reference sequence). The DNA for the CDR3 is TGTGCCACCAGCAGAGAGGCGTTGGTCACTGAAGCTTTCTTT. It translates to CATSREALVTEAFF.

The CDR3 sequence: CASSLIAGPQHF. The CDR3 DNA sequence: TGTGCCAGCAGCTTAATAGCCGGGCCCCAGCATTTT. The V call is TRBV7-9, the J call TRBJ1-5; D gene ambiguous. Germline CDR1 SEHNR, CDR2 FQNEAQ (reference sequence). V lost 2 bases to trimming and J lost 9 bases, with 8 bases between them. The CDR3 consists of 12 residues.

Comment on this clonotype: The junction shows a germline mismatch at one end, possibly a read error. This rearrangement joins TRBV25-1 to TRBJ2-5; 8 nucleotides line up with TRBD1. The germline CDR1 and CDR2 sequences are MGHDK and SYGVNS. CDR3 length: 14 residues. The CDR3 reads CASSPQGAGEAQYF. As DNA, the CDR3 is TGTGCCAGCAGCCCGCAGGGGGCTGGAGAGGCCCAGTACTTC. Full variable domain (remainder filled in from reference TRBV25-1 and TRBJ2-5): EADIYQTPRYLVIGTGKKITLECSQTMGHDKMYWYQQDPGMELHLIHYSYGVNSTEKGDLSSESTVSRIRTEHFPLTLESARPSHTSQYLCASSPQGAGEAQYFGPGTRLLVL.

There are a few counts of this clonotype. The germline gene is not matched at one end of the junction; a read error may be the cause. The CDR3 DNA reads as TGTGCCAGCAGTTTGGGCGGCGGGGGAACGCCCCAGCATTTT. Its protein is CASSLGGGGTPQHF. The chain uses TRBV24-1 and TRBJ1-5; D might be TRBD1 (5 bases). There are 14 residues in the CDR3. The germline gives CDR1 KGHDR, CDR2 SFDVKD.

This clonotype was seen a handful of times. The CDR3 loop reads CSAPRGGTQYF. The DNA of the CDR3 is TGCAGTGCACCCCGTGGGGGTACGCAGTACTTC. The J gene is TRBJ2-7, the V gene TRBV20-1, with D perhaps given as TRBD1 or TRBD2 (5 bases each). The CDR3 loop spans 11 amino acids. The V end lost 6 bases, the J end lost 9 bases, and 15 bases lay between the germline ends. Germline-derived CDR1 and CDR2 are DFQATT and SNEGSKA (reference sequence).

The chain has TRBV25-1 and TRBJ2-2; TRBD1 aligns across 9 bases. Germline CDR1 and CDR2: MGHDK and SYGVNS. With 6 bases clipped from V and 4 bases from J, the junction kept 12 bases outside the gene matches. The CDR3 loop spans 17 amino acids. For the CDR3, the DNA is TGTGCCAGCAGCTCCTCGGGGGACAGGGAGGGCACCGGGGAGCTGTTTTTT. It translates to CASSSSGDREGTGELFF.

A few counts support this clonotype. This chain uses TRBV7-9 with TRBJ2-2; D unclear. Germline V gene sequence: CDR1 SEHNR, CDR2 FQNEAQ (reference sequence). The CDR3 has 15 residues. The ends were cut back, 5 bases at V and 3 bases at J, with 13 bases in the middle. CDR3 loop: CASSGRTGYTGELFF. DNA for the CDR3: TGTGCCAGCAGCGGGCGGACGGGCTACACCGGGGAGCTGTTTTTT.

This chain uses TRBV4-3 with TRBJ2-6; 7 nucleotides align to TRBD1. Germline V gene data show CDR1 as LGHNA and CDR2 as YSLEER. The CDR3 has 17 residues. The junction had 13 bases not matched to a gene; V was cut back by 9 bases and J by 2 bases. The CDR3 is CASTVPGTVPGANVLTF. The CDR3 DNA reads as TGCGCCAGTACTGTTCCCGGGACAGTACCTGGGGCCAACGTCCTGACTTTC.